What follows are 7 T cell receptor beta chains derived from one specimen sequenced in a study of cytomegalovirus exposure and HLA in healthy donors. The PCR was carried out with 60 Vbeta primers and 13 Jbeta primers. Some clones are missing from TCRdb's copy, which holds only in-frame ones; the method was immunoSEQ multiplex PCR. The table records fewer than 200,000 clones, 82% of them present only once. Sequenced material: PBMCs. These receptors came from a male donor in good health and CMV-seronegative.

For the CDR3, the DNA is TGTGCCAGCAGCCTGCTCCGGGACAGGGGAGGTCTGGAACTGTTTTTT. It encodes CASSLLRDRGGLELFF. This sequence joins TRBV5-6 and TRBJ1-4; 10 bases fit TRBD1. Per germline, CDR1 SGHDT and CDR2 YYEEEE. The CDR3 is made up of 16 amino acids. The J segment lost 12 bases and the V segment lost 4 bases, leaving 15 bases of the junction unmatched.

The V call is TRBV6-6, the J call TRBJ1-2; a weak D match, TRBD1 (6 bases). The germline V and J ends were trimmed by 5 bases and 6 bases, with 13 bases remaining between them. This CDR3 has 13 amino acids. Germline V gene lookup returns CDR1 MNHNY and CDR2 SVGAGI (reference sequence). The chain's CDR3 is CASSRPTGDGYTF. For the CDR3, the DNA is TGTGCCAGCAGTAGACCGACAGGTGATGGCTACACCTTC.

The chain joins TRBV14 to TRBJ2-5; TRBD1 matches 11 bases. The CDR3 runs 16 residues. The J segment lost 5 bases and the V segment lost 7 bases, leaving 12 bases of the junction unmatched. Germline loops: CDR1 SGHDN, CDR2 FVKESK. CDR3 DNA sequence: TGTGCCAGCACCCCCCGGACAGGGGGCATATCGGAGACCCAGTACTTC. It yields the protein CASTPRTGGISETQYF.

The chain carries TRBV6-5 and TRBJ2-3; the D gene is possibly TRBD2 (6 bases). V was clipped by 7 bases and J by 2 bases, with 16 bases between them. This CDR3 has 15 amino acids. Germline CDR1 reads MNHEY; CDR2 reads SVGAGI. This chain's CDR3 is CASNMGGHPTDTQYF. CDR3 nucleotide sequence: TGTGCCAGCAACATGGGAGGACACCCCACAGATACGCAGTATTTT.

The chain combines TRBV10-3 with TRBJ1-2; the D gene is possibly TRBD1 (6 bases). V lost 5 bases and J lost 6, with 16 bases in between. This CDR3 contains 14 residues. Per germline, CDR1 ENHRY and CDR2 SYGVKD. The CDR3 DNA reads TGTGCCATCAGTCCACAGGGCCAATGGGATGGCTACACCTTC. Its translation: CAISPQGQWDGYTF.

In regard to this clone: Sequence at one end of the junction differs from germline and may be a read error. The rearrangement links TRBV7-9 to TRBJ2-3, with 13 bases fitting TRBD2. The CDR3 consists of 11 residues. CDR1 is SEHNR, CDR2 FQNEAQ, per germline (reference sequence). CDR3 loop: CSSSLTSGRAF. The CDR3 DNA reads TGTTCCAGCAGCTTAACTAGCGGGAGGGCCTTT. Based on the CDR3 plus reference TRBV7-9 and TRBJ2-3, the full variable domain is DTGVSQNPRHKITKRGQNVTFRCDPISEHNRLYWYRQTLGQGPEFLTYFQNEAQLEKSRLLSDRFSAERPKGSFSTLEIQRTEQGDSAMYLCSSSLTSGRAFGPGTRLTVL.

The chain recombines TRBV4-3 with TRBJ2-7, with 10 nucleotides matching TRBD1. CDR3 length: 19 residues. Germline V lookup: CDR1 LGHNA, CDR2 YSLEER. V lost 0 bases to trimming and J lost 3 bases; unmatched junction nucleotides: 14. This chain's CDR3 is CASSQDSRRWTGGYYEQYF. CDR3 DNA sequence: TGCGCCAGCAGCCAAGATTCAAGACGGTGGACAGGGGGTTACTACGAGCAGTACTTC.